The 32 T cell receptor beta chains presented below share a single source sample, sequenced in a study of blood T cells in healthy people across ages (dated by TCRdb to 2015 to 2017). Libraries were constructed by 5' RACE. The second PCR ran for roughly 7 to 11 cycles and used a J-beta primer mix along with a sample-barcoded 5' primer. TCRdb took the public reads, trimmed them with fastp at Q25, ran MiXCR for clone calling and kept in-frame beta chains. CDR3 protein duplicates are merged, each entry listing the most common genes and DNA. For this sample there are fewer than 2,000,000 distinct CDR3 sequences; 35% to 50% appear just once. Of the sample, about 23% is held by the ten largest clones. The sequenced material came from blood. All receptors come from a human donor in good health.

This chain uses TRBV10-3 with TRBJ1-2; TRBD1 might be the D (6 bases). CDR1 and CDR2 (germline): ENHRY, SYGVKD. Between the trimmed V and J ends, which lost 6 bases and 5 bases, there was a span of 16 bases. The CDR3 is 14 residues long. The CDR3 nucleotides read TGTGCCATCAGGGCAGGGGAAACCCTTTATGGCTACACCTTC. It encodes CAIRAGETLYGYTF.

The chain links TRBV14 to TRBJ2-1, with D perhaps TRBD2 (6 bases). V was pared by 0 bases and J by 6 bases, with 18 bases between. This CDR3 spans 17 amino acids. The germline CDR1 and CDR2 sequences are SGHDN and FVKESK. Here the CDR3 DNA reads TGTGCCAGCAGCCAAGATCCCCGGGACGGGGGACGCAATGAGCAGTTCTTC. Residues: CASSQDPRDGGRNEQFF.

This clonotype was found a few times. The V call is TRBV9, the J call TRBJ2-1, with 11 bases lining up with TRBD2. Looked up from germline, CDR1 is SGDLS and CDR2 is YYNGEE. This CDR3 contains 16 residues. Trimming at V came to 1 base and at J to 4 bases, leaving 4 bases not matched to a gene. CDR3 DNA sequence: TGTGCCAGCAGCGTATGGGCTAGCGGGGGGTACAATGAGCAGTTCTTC. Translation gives CASSVWASGGYNEQFF.

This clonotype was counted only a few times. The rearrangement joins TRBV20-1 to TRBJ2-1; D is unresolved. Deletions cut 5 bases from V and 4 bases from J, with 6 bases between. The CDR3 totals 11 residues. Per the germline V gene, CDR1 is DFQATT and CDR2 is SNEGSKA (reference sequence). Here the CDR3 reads CSAGRYNEQFF. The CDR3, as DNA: TGCAGTGCTGGGCGATACAATGAGCAGTTCTTC.

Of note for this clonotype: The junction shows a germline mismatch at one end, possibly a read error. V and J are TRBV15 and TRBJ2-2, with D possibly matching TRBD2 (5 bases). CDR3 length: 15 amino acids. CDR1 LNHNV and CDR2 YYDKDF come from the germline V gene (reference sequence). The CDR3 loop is CATSVDSGLTGELVF. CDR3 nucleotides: TGTGCCACCAGCGTCGATTCGGGCTTGACCGGGGAGCTGGTTTTT.

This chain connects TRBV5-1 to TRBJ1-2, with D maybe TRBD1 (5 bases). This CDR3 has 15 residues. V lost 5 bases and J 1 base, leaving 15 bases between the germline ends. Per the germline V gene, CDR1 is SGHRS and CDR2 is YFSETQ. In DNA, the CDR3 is TGCGCCAGCAGGGCCGGGACTACGATTAACTATGGCTACACCTTC. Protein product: CASRAGTTINYGYTF.

The CDR3, as DNA: TGTGCCAGCAGTCGCCCTTTCGGTCAGCACACTGAAGCTTTCTTT. Protein: CASSRPFGQHTEAFF. The rearrangement links TRBV6-6 to TRBJ1-1; D gene uncertain. V dropped 5 bases and J dropped 3 bases, with 16 bases sitting between them. The germline V gene encodes CDR1 MNHNY and CDR2 SVGAGI (reference sequence). The CDR3 totals 15 residues.

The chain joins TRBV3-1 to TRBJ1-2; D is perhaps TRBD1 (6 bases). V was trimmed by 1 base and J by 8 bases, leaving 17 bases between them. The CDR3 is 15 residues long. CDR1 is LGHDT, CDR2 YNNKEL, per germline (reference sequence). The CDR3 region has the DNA TGTGCCAGCAGCCAAGGGTTCGGGAGAGGGGGAGGCTACACCTTC. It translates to CASSQGFGRGGGYTF. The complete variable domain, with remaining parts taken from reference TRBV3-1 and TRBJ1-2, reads DTAVSQTPKYLVTQMGNDKSIKCEQNLGHDTMYWYKQDSKKFLKIMFSYNNKELIINETVPNRFSPKSPDKAHLNLHINSLELGDSAVYFCASSQGFGRGGGYTFGSGTRLTVV.

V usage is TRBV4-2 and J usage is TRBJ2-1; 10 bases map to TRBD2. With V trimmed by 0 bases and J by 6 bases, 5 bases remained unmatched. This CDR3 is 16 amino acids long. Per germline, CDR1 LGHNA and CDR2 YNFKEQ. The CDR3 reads CASSQEHSGGRNEQFF. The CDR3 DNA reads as TGTGCCAGCAGCCAAGAACATAGCGGGGGGCGCAATGAGCAGTTCTTC.

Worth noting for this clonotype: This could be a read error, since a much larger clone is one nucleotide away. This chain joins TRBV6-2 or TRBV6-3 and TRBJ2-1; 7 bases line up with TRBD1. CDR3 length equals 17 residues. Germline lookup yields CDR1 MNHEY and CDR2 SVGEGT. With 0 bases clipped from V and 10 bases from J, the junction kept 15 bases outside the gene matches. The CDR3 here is CASSYSDRVGSLYEQFF. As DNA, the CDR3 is TGTGCCAGCAGTTACTCAGACAGGGTAGGATCTCTCTACGAGCAGTTCTTC.

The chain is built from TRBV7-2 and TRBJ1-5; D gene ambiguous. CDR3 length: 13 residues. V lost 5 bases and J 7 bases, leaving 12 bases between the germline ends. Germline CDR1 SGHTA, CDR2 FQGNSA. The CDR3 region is CASSQHQRQPQHF. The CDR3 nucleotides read TGTGCCAGCAGCCAACACCAGCGGCAGCCCCAGCATTTT.

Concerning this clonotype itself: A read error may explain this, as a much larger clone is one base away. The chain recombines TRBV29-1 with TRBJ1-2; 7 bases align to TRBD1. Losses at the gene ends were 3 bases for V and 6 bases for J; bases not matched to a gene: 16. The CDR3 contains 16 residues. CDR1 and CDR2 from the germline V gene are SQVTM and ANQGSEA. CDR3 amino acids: CSVDNPNRGGGDGYTF. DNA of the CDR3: TGCAGCGTTGATAACCCTAACAGGGGAGGGGGTGATGGCTACACCTTC.

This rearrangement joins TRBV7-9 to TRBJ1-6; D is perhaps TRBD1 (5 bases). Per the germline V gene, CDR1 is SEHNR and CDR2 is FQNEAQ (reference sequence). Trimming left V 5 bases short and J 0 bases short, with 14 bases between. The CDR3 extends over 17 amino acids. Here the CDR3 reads CASSLGHASSYNSPLHF. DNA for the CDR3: TGTGCCAGCAGCCTAGGACACGCAAGCTCCTATAATTCACCCCTCCACTTT.

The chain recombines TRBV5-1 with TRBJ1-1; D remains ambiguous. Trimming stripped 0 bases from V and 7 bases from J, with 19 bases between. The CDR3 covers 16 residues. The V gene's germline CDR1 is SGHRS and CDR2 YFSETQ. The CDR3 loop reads CASSLGSNVRNVEAFF. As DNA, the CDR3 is TGCGCCAGCAGCTTGGGATCAAATGTCAGGAATGTTGAAGCTTTCTTT.

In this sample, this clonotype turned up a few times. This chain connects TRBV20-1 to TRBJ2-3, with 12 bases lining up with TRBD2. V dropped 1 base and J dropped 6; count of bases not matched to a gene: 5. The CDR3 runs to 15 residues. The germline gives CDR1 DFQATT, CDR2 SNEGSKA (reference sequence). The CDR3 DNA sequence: TGCAGTGCTAGAGCGGTTCTAGCGGGAGGGGATACGCAGTATTTT. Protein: CSARAVLAGGDTQYF.

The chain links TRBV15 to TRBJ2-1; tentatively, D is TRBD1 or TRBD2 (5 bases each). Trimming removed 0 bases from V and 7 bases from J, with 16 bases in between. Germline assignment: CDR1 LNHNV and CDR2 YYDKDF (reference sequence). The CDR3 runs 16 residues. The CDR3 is CATSRDLGVSGNEQFF. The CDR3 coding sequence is TGTGCCACCAGCAGAGATCTAGGGGTCTCGGGGAATGAGCAGTTCTTC.

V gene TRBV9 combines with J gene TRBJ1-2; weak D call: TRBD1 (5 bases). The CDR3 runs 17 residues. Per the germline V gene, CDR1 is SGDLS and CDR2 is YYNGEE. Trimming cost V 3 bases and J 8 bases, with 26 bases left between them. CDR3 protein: CASSARPAPPGGRGYTF. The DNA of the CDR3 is TGTGCCAGCAGCGCTCGCCCAGCCCCTCCGGGGGGTCGGGGCTACACCTTC.

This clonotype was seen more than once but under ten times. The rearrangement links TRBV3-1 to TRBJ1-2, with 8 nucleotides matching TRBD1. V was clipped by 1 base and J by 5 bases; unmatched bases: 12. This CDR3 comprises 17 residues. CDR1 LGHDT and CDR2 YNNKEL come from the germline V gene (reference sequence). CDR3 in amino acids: CASSQATGGREKYGYTF. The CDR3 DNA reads TGTGCCAGCAGCCAAGCTACAGGGGGAAGGGAGAAGTATGGCTACACCTTC.

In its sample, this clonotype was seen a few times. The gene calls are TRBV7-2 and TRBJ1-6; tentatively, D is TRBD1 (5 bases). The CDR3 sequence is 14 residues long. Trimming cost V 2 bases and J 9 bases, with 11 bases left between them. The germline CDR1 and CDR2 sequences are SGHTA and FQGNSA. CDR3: CASSLRGVGSPLHF. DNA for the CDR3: TGTGCCAGCAGCTTACGGGGGGTTGGTTCACCCCTCCACTTT.

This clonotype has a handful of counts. The CDR3 loop is CASSPTGDIQYF. The CDR3 DNA sequence: TGTGCCAGCAGCCCCACAGGGGACATTCAGTACTTC. The V gene is TRBV14, the J gene TRBJ2-4; 7 bases match TRBD1. V was pared by 4 bases and J by 8 bases, with 2 bases of the junction left unmatched. This CDR3 comprises 12 residues. Germline values: CDR1 SGHDN, CDR2 FVKESK. The full variable domain, in which reference TRBV14 and TRBJ2-4 provide the parts outside the CDR3, is EAGVTQFPSHSVIEKGQTVTLRCDPISGHDNLYWYRRVMGKEIKFLLHFVKESKQDESGMPNNRFLAERTGGTYSTLKVQPAELEDSGVYFCASSPTGDIQYFGAGTRLSVL.

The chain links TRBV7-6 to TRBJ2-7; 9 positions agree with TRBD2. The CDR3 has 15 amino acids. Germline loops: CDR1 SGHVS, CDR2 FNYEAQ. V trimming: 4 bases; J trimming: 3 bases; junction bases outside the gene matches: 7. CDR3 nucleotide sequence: TGTGCCAGCAGCTCTCTAGCGGGGCTAATCTACGAGCAGTACTTC. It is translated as CASSSLAGLIYEQYF.

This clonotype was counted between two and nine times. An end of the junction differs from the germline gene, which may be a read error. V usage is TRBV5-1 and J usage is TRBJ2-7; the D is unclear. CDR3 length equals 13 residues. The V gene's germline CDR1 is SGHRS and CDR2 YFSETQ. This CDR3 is CASSLDAAYEQYF. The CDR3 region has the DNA TGTGCCAGCAGCTTAGATGCTGCCTACGAGCAGTACTTC.

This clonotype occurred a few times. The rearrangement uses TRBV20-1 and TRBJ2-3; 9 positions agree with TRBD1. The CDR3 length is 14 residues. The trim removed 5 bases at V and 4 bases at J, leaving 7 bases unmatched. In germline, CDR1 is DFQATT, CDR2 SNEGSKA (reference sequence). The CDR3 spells CSASPGQGSDTQYF. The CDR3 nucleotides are TGCAGTGCTTCTCCGGGACAGGGATCAGATACGCAGTATTTT.

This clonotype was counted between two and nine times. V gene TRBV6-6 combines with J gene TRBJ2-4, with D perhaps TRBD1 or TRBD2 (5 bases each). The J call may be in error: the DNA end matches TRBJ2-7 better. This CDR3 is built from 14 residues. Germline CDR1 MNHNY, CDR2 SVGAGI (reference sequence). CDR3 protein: CASRSLEGRFEQYF. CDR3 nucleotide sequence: TGTGCCAGCAGGTCCCTCGAGGGGCGCTTCGAGCAGTACTTC.

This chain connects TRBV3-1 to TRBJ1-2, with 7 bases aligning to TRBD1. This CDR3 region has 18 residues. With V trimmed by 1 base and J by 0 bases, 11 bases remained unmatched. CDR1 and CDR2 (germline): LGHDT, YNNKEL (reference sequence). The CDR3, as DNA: TGTGCCAGCAGCCAAGGAAATGCTCGGACAGGAGCTAACTATGGCTACACCTTC. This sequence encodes CASSQGNARTGANYGYTF.

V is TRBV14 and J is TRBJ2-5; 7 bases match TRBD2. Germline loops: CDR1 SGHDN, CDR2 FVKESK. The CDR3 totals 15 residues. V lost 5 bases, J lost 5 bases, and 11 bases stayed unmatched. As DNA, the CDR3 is TGTGCCAGCAGCGGTCCGGGACTAAATACGGAGACCCAGTACTTC. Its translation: CASSGPGLNTETQYF.

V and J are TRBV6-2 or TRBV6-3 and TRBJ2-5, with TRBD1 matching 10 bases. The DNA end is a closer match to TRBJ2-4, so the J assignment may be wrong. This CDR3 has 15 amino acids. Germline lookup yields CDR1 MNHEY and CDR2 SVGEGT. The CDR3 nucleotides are TGTGCCAGCAGGACTACCGGGACAGGGGTGAACATTCAGTACTTC. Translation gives CASRTTGTGVNIQYF.

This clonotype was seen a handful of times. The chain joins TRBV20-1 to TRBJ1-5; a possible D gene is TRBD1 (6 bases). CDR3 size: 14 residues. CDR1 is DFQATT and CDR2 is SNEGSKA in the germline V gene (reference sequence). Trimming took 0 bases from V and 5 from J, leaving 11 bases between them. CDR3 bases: TGCAGTGCTAGAGACAGGGGAATGCATCAGCCCCAGCATTTT. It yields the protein CSARDRGMHQPQHF.

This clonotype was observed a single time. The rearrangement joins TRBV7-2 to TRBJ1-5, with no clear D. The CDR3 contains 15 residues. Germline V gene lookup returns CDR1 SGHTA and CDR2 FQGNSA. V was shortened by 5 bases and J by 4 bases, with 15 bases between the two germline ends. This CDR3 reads CASSVDPRENQPQHF. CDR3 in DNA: TGTGCCAGCAGCGTCGACCCCCGAGAGAATCAGCCCCAGCATTTT.

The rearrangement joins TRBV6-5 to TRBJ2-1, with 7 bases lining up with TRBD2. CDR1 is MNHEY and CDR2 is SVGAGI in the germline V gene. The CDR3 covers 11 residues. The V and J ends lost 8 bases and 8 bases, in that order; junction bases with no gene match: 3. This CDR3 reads CASGGGYEQFF. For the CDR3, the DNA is TGTGCCAGCGGGGGGGGATATGAGCAGTTCTTC.

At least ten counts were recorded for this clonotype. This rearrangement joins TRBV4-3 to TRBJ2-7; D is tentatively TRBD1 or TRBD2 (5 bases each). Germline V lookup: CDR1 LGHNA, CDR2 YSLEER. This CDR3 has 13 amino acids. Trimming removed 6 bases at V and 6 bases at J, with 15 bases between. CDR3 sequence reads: CASSMEIGGEQYF. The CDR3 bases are TGCGCCAGCAGTATGGAAATTGGGGGCGAGCAGTACTTC.

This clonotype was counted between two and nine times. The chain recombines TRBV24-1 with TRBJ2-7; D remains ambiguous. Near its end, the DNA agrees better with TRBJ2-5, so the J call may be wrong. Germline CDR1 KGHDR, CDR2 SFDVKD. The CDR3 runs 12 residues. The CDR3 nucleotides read TGTGCCACCAGTGACCATCGGGAGACCCAGTACTTC. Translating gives CATSDHRETQYF.